This TCR beta chain emerged from a study of long-term antiretroviral therapy in people with HIV. Looking at the study overall: When the earliest samples were collected, ART was typically delayed until CD4 counts fell. Findings and caveats of the study: Every time point showed a repertoire led by clones expanded before ART. Controls had broader CDR3 length ranges than HIV repertoires did.

Sequencing relied on immunoSEQ assay v3.0, run at survey level. Using immunoSEQ multiplex PCR, the repertoire was profiled, and TCRdb retains in-frame clones only, with some absent. This table holds roughly 28,000 clones, 70% to 90% found once. Comment on this clone: Its antigen is not identified.

Germline-derived CDR1 and CDR2 are SGHTA and FQGNSA. The V end lost 2 bases, the J end lost 0 bases, and 4 bases lay between the germline ends. The CDR3 spans 13 residues. Every participant gave one or more pre-ART and two or more post-ART PBMC samples. This receptor was identified in a man in his forties with HIV. The genes are TRBV7-2 and TRBJ1-1, with D uncertain. Sequences were derived from unsorted PBMCs, sampled 3 years after starting antiretroviral therapy. The CDR3 sequence: CASSLSMNTEAFF. The CDR3 DNA reads as TGTGCCAGCAGCTTATCAATGAACACTGAAGCTTTCTTT.